The T cell receptor beta chain described here comes from a study of long-term antiretroviral therapy in people with HIV. This was the immunoSEQ v3.0 assay at survey level. Clones were sequenced by immunoSEQ multiplex PCR, and TCRdb holds only the in-frame ones, with some missing. The data contain 25,000 to 30,000 clones, about 93% of them seen just once; the ten biggest clones take up roughly 4.3%. Study results and caveats: Documentation of ART adherence, viral resistance or therapy changes was absent.

Trimming shortened V by 8 bases and J by 4 bases, and 17 bases separated the two germline ends. The CDR3 has 15 amino acids. Per the germline V gene, CDR1 is PRHDT and CDR2 is FYEKMQ (reference sequence). On this clone itself: Its antigen is unidentified.

This TCR came from a woman aged 40 to 49 with HIV. The material was unsorted PBMCs, obtained 5.2 years after starting antiretroviral therapy. The chain joins TRBV13 to TRBJ2-2, with D perhaps matching TRBD1 or TRBD2 (6 bases each). CDR3 DNA sequence: TGTGCCAGCCTGGAGGGGGGCGGTATCACCGGGGAGCTGTTTTTT. This translates into CASLEGGGITGELFF.